One sample yielded the 29 T cell receptor beta chains listed below, sequenced in a study of cytomegalovirus exposure and HLA in healthy donors. A multiplex PCR was run with 60 Vbeta primers and 13 Jbeta primers. Repertoires were generated with immunoSEQ multiplex PCR, while TCRdb's copy carries only in-frame clones and drops some. The data contain approximately 38,000 clones, around 82% of them singletons. The sequenced material came from PBMCs. These receptors came from a woman younger than 35 in good health and CMV-seropositive.

V and J are TRBV4-3 and TRBJ1-1; D gene ambiguous. V was cut by 3 bases and J by 3 bases, with 14 bases left in between. Looked up from germline, CDR1 is LGHNA and CDR2 is YSLEER. This CDR3 is built from 15 residues. In nucleotides, the CDR3 is TGCGCCAGCAGCCAGGGCACTCGGGGTTACACTGAAGCTTTCTTT. It is translated as CASSQGTRGYTEAFF.

This clone was observed once. The J gene is TRBJ1-2, the V gene TRBV2, with TRBD1 as a possible D gene (5 bases). The germline V gene has CDR1 SNHLY and CDR2 FYNNEI. The germline V and J ends were trimmed by 4 bases and 5 bases, with 11 bases remaining between them. The CDR3 runs to 13 residues. CDR3 DNA: TGTGCCAGCAGTGTTCGGGGGGGGTATGGCTACACCTTC. Translated: CASSVRGGYGYTF.

This clone is a singleton in its sample. The J gene is TRBJ1-2, the V gene TRBV5-4; TRBD1 is a possible D gene (6 bases). The germline V gene encodes CDR1 SGHNT and CDR2 YYREEE (reference sequence). Trimming removed 4 bases at V and 4 bases at J, with 17 bases between. The CDR3 consists of 15 residues. This CDR3 reads CASSLELGGLYGYTF. DNA of the CDR3: TGTGCCAGCAGCCTGGAGCTGGGGGGGCTCTATGGCTACACCTTC.

The V and J genes are TRBV27 and TRBJ2-7; 8 bases are a match to TRBD1. Germline CDR1 and CDR2: MNHEY and SMNVEV (reference sequence). V dropped 6 bases and J dropped 0; count of bases not matched to a gene: 4. The CDR3 length is 14 residues. The CDR3 spells CASSPGQVSYEQYF. CDR3 bases: TGTGCCAGCAGCCCGGGACAGGTCTCCTACGAGCAGTACTTC.

This chain connects TRBV19 to TRBJ1-1; no clear D. This CDR3 comprises 12 residues. V was trimmed by 3 bases and J by 11 bases, leaving 13 bases between them. From germline, CDR1 is LNHDA and CDR2 SQIVND (reference sequence). The CDR3 reads CASSIGRVWAFF. Here the CDR3 DNA reads TGTGCCAGTAGTATCGGGAGAGTCTGGGCTTTCTTT.

V is TRBV5-1 and J is TRBJ2-1; D may be TRBD2 (6 bases). Trimming removed 0 bases at V and 8 bases at J, with 21 bases between. The CDR3 is 17 residues long. From germline, CDR1 is SGHRS and CDR2 YFSETQ. The CDR3 nucleotides read TGCGCCAGCAGCTTGGTTGGTAAGCCGGCGGGGCGGGATGAGCAGTTCTTC. This codes for CASSLVGKPAGRDEQFF.

The chain has TRBV5-1 and TRBJ1-1, with 8 bases aligning to TRBD1. Germline CDR1 and CDR2: SGHRS and YFSETQ. The CDR3 totals 15 residues. V lost 2 bases and J lost 3; bases outside the gene matches: 6. CDR3 DNA: TGCGCCAGCAGCTTACAGGGGGTAGGCGACACTGAAGCTTTCTTT. This gives the protein CASSLQGVGDTEAFF.

V gene TRBV2 combines with J gene TRBJ2-5; TRBD1 aligns across 8 bases. The V segment lost 6 bases and the J segment 3 bases; nucleotides outside the gene matches: 6. The germline V gene has CDR1 SNHLY and CDR2 FYNNEI. This CDR3 spans 14 amino acids. CDR3 residues: CASRERTGKETQYF. For the CDR3, the DNA is TGTGCCAGCAGAGAACGGACAGGGAAAGAGACCCAGTACTTC.

This chain uses TRBV2 with TRBJ1-6; D is perhaps TRBD1 (6 bases). Germline-derived CDR1 and CDR2 are SNHLY and FYNNEI. The CDR3 sequence is 16 residues long. V gave up 5 bases and J gave up 0 bases, with 11 bases separating them. The CDR3 bases are TGTGCCAGCAGTTACGGACAGAGCTCCTATAATTCACCCCTCCACTTT. It translates to CASSYGQSSYNSPLHF. Full variable domain (remainder filled in from reference TRBV2 and TRBJ1-6): EPEVTQTPSHQVTQMGQEVILRCVPISNHLYFYWYRQILGQKVEFLVSFYNNEISEKSEIFDDQFSVERPDGSNFTLKIRSTKLEDSAMYFCASSYGQSSYNSPLHFGNGTRLTVT.

The V gene is TRBV2, the J gene TRBJ2-7; no definite D call. V was pared by 5 bases and J by 6 bases, with 5 bases between. Looked up from germline, CDR1 is SNHLY and CDR2 is FYNNEI. The CDR3 length is 10 residues. CDR3 in amino acids: CASSLFEQYF. Here the CDR3 DNA reads TGTGCCAGCAGTTTATTCGAGCAGTACTTC.

This chain connects TRBV2 to TRBJ1-6, with D perhaps matching TRBD1 (5 bases). The V end was cut by 6 bases, the J end by 10 bases, with 13 bases between. The germline V gene has CDR1 SNHLY and CDR2 FYNNEI. This CDR3 contains 13 residues. The CDR3 region is CASRRTGPSPLHF. The CDR3 nucleotides are TGTGCCAGCAGGAGAACAGGCCCCTCACCCCTCCACTTT.

This clone is a singleton in its sample. V gene TRBV28 combines with J gene TRBJ1-2, with 9 bases that match TRBD1. Unmatched junction bases numbered 9, after V lost 9 bases and J lost 10 bases. This CDR3 has 12 amino acids. Germline values: CDR1 MDHEN, CDR2 SYDVKM. The CDR3 DNA follows: TGTGCCAGTCAACACAGGGGGCGAATCTACACCTTC. This gives the protein CASQHRGRIYTF.

V gene TRBV7-9 combines with J gene TRBJ2-5; 8 nucleotides match TRBD2. The CDR3 runs to 16 residues. The trim removed 4 bases at V and 7 bases at J, leaving 14 bases unmatched. Germline CDR1 is SEHNR and CDR2 is FQNEAQ (reference sequence). The CDR3 spells CASSSGGGVKLMTQYF. CDR3 nucleotides: TGTGCCAGCAGCTCGGGAGGGGGAGTCAAGCTTATGACCCAGTACTTC.

The chain couples TRBV6-5 to TRBJ2-7, with TRBD1 identical over 12 bases. V lost 1 base, J lost 5 bases, and 6 bases stayed unmatched. CDR3 length: 16 residues. The germline V gene encodes CDR1 MNHEY and CDR2 SVGAGI. The chain's CDR3 is CASSYFLGQGANEQYF. The CDR3 nucleotides read TGTGCCAGCAGTTACTTCTTGGGACAGGGGGCAAACGAGCAGTACTTC.

This chain links TRBV7-8 with TRBJ1-1, with 11 bases identical to TRBD1. This CDR3 contains 14 residues. Per the germline V gene, CDR1 is SGHVS and CDR2 is FQNEAQ. J gave up 3 bases and V 5 bases, and 2 bases lay outside the gene matches. The CDR3 DNA is TGTGCCAGCAGCGGACAGGGGGCGGACACTGAAGCTTTCTTT. The encoded protein is CASSGQGADTEAFF.

The chain joins TRBV2 to TRBJ2-7; D is uncertain. Germline values: CDR1 SNHLY, CDR2 FYNNEI. Trimming shortened V by 3 bases and J by 7 bases, and 16 bases separated the two germline ends. CDR3 length: 14 residues. The chain's CDR3 is CASSEQAGRREQYF. The DNA of the CDR3 is TGTGCCAGCAGTGAGCAAGCAGGAAGAAGGGAGCAGTACTTC.

CDR3 nucleotides: TGTGCCGCTAACAGGGACTCCTACAATGAGCAGTTCTTC. This sequence encodes CAANRDSYNEQFF. V gene TRBV6-1 combines with J gene TRBJ2-1; D is perhaps TRBD1 (6 bases). CDR3 length equals 13 residues. The ends were cut back, 11 bases at V and 0 bases at J, with 11 bases in the middle. Germline CDR1 reads MNHNS; CDR2 reads SASEGT.

This clone was counted a single time. This chain links TRBV10-2 with TRBJ2-3; 7 bases are shared with TRBD1. The V and J ends lost 3 bases and 1 base, in that order; junction bases with no gene match: 4. The CDR3 covers 15 residues. Germline CDR1 and CDR2: WSHSY and SAAADI. The CDR3 nucleotides read TGCGCCAGCAGTGATTGGGGGACAGGCACAGATACGCAGTATTTT. Translated: CASSDWGTGTDTQYF.

This clone has a handful of counts. The chain couples TRBV4-3 to TRBJ2-1; D uncertain. V was clipped by 0 bases and J by 9 bases, with 12 bases between them. The CDR3 covers 14 residues. The germline gives CDR1 LGHNA, CDR2 YSLEER. CDR3 in amino acids: CASSQERLFPEQFF. In DNA form, the CDR3 reads TGCGCCAGCAGCCAAGAGAGGCTATTTCCTGAGCAGTTCTTC.

The chain is built from TRBV6-4 and TRBJ1-6; 11 bases are shared with TRBD1. CDR1 is MRHNA and CDR2 is SNTAGT in the germline V gene. The V gene end was trimmed by 2 bases and the J gene end by 9 bases; junction bases not matched to a gene: 0. CDR3 length: 14 amino acids. The CDR3 nucleotides read TGTGCCAGCAGTGACGGGACAGGGGGTTCACCCCTCCACTTT. It translates to CASSDGTGGSPLHF.

This CDR3 is CASSGQGAVYEQYF. The CDR3 nucleotides are TGTGCCAGCAGCGGACAGGGGGCTGTTTACGAGCAGTACTTC. This chain links TRBV6-5 with TRBJ2-7, with 11 bases lining up with TRBD1. CDR1 is MNHEY, CDR2 SVGAGI, per germline. The junction had 5 bases not matched to a gene; V was cut back by 6 bases and J by 4 bases. The CDR3 is made up of 14 amino acids.

This chain joins TRBV5-1 and TRBJ2-7; TRBD2 matches at 8 bases. J gave up 7 bases and V 0 bases, and 6 bases lay outside the gene matches. Germline-derived CDR1 and CDR2 are SGHRS and YFSETQ. There are 14 residues in the CDR3. The CDR3 nucleotides read TGCGCCAGCAGCTTGGCGGCAGGGACTAGGGAGCAGTACTTC. Translated: CASSLAAGTREQYF. Variable domain in full (rest from reference TRBV5-1 and TRBJ2-7): KAGVTQTPRYLIKTRGQQVTLSCSPISGHRSVSWYQQTPGQGLQFLFEYFSETQRNKGNFPGRFSGRQFSNSRSEMNVSTLELGDSALYLCASSLAAGTREQYFGPGTRLTVT.

This chain uses TRBV4-3 with TRBJ1-6, with D unclear. V gave up 1 base and J gave up 4 bases, with 14 bases separating them. Germline values: CDR1 LGHNA, CDR2 YSLEER. The CDR3 consists of 17 residues. The CDR3 coding sequence is TGCGCCAGCAGCCAAGGGGGAGGCGGATCTTATAATTCACCCCTCCACTTT. It specifies CASSQGGGGSYNSPLHF.

A word on this clone: One end of the junction is discordant with germline, which a read error may explain. V is TRBV25-1 and J is TRBJ2-1; D not certain. The CDR3 length is 15 residues. The germline gives CDR1 MGHDK, CDR2 SYGVNS. DNA of the CDR3: TGTGCCAGCAGTGAATCTGCGGCCTCCCACAATGAGCAGTTCTTC. Translation: CASSESAASHNEQFF.

In the case of this clone: Other DNA sequences in this sample translate to the same CDR3. V is TRBV6-1 and J is TRBJ2-3, with 11 bases identical to TRBD1. The CDR3 is 14 amino acids. Germline V gene data show CDR1 as MNHNS and CDR2 as SASEGT. The junction had 0 bases not matched to a gene; V was cut back by 3 bases and J by 4 bases. The CDR3 DNA reads TGTGCCAGCAGTGAGGGACAGGGGGCAGATACGCAGTATTTT. Translated, it gives CASSEGQGADTQYF.

The chain combines TRBV28 with TRBJ1-4, with 7 positions matching TRBD1. Trimming cost V 8 bases and J 5 bases; bases outside gene matches: 8. Germline assignment: CDR1 MDHEN and CDR2 SYDVKM. The CDR3 consists of 14 residues. The CDR3 DNA sequence: TGTGCCAGCCGGTACCGGGACAGAAATGAAAAACTGTTTTTT. Residues: CASRYRDRNEKLFF.

This sequence joins TRBV28 and TRBJ2-2, with 9 bases identical to TRBD1. CDR3 length: 16 amino acids. The trim removed 4 bases at V and 5 bases at J, leaving 8 bases unmatched. In germline, CDR1 is MDHEN, CDR2 SYDVKM. The CDR3 protein is CASSSPAGTGTGELFF. DNA of the CDR3: TGTGCCAGCAGTTCCCCCGCCGGGACAGGGACCGGGGAGCTGTTTTTT. The full variable domain, with the rest looked up from reference TRBV28 and TRBJ2-2, is DVKVTQSSRYLVKRTGEKVFLECVQDMDHENMFWYRQDPGLGLRLIYFSYDVKMKEKGDIPEGYSVSREKKERFSLILESASTNQTSMYLCASSSPAGTGTGELFFGEGSRLTVL.

The CDR3 here is CSTQDYEQYF. CDR3 in DNA: TGTAGCACTCAAGACTACGAGCAGTACTTC. V is TRBV6-1 and J is TRBJ2-7; no reliable D call. Germline V gene data show CDR1 as MNHNS and CDR2 as SASEGT. The CDR3 has 10 residues.

Concerning this clone: Sequence at one end of the junction differs from germline and may be a read error. The chain couples TRBV7-8 to TRBJ1-5, with a possible D match to TRBD1 (5 bases). Germline assignment: CDR1 SGHVS and CDR2 FQNEAQ. CDR3 length equals 17 residues. The CDR3, as DNA: TGTGCCAGCAGTTTAGGGAGGGGTAAGGCCCTCAATCAGCCCCAGCATTTT. Translated: CASSLGRGKALNQPQHF.